The T cell receptor beta chain under discussion was sequenced for a study of blood T cell repertoires in COVID-19 (dated by TCRdb to between 2020 and 2021). A note on the overall study: The collaborator samples originated in the United States, Italy and Spain and spanned the acute and convalescent phases of COVID-19. The dataset comprised deeply sampled blood TCRbeta repertoires from subjects exposed to, actively infected with, or recovered from COVID-19. A freely available public database, intended as a resource for researchers studying the immune response to SARS-CoV-2, is where the repertoires were released. The samples were drawn from two sources: the first 160 participants of the ongoing ImmuneRACE study, and 1,254 subjects contributed by 6 global collaborators. Nearly every sample came with metadata listing a de-identified subject ID, COVID-19 status, age in years and sex. Where available, HLA class I and class II types were obtained from metadata supplied by the sample provider rather than from assay-based typing. The prospective study material was composed of cDNA or gDNA derived from T cells, B-cell-depleted T cells, or PBMCs.

The immunoSEQ Assay, a bias-controlled multiplex PCR, was used to amplify TCRbeta CDR3 regions from genomic DNA. The original pipeline was this. The number of nucleated cells in each sample was estimated from the amplification of reference gene primers within the assay. To quantify the absolute abundance of each unique TCRbeta CDR3 rearrangement, sequence reads were collapsed and filtered. For each sample, productive Simpson clonality was calculated as the square root of Simpson's diversity index over productive rearrangements. TCRdb took over this immuneACCESS table, retaining in-frame rearrangements with V and J assigned. Such tables are incomplete; in checked studies, under half of the missing clones stem from an unresolved V gene, and the remainder is unexplained. Clone size and V and J calls were adopted from that table, with D and trimming inferred from the DNA. The sample includes tens of thousands of clones, with less than 85% observed a single time. The ten largest make up about 3.9% of the sample.

In this sample, this clone turned up a few times. Its target antigen remains unknown. Base quality data are lacking; no much larger clone is found one base away. In Seattle, one collaborating source enrolled patients while the infection was active and tracked those patients longitudinally over the course of disease. Collaborating institutions collected whole blood in K2EDTA tubes following their own protocols. Collaborator samples were shipped for TCRbeta analysis as frozen whole blood, isolated PBMCs, or DNA extracted from either sample type. The CDR1 and CDR2 encoded by the germline V gene are SGHRS and YFSETQ. V is clipped by 4 bases and J by 8 bases, and the sequence between their germline boundaries is 12 bases long. Counted from cysteine to phenylalanine, this CDR3 has 12 amino acids. Just the 36-base CDR3 DNA is kept, in frame starting at base 1. Study-level results and caveats: The amount of clinical and demographic metadata varied by source and participant and was provided uncurated.

The sequenced sample was peripheral blood. This TCR came from a man between 65 and 85 years old with COVID-19, enrolled during active disease. This sequence uses TRBV5-1 and TRBJ1-2; possibly the D gene is TRBD1, per 6 matching bases. The nucleotide sequence reads as follows: TGCGCCAGCAGCCAAGTGGGACACGGCTACACCTTC. The encoded protein is CASSQVGHGYTF.